This T cell receptor beta chain was documented in a study of cytomegalovirus exposure and HLA in healthy donors. Study-level results: It was reported that TCR beta sequences correctly inferred the HLA-A and HLA-B alleles for most subjects.

V lost 6 bases and J 0 bases, leaving 11 bases between the germline ends. The CDR3 is 14 amino acids. From germline, CDR1 is SEHNR and CDR2 FQNEAQ (reference sequence). In the case of this clone: Its antigen remains unknown.

The PCR contained 60 Vbeta and 13 Jbeta primers. The assay was immunoSEQ multiplex PCR, and TCRdb's table has in-frame clones only and misses some. This specimen shows tens of thousands of clones; the ten leading clones hold roughly 3.8%. The TCR sequence derives from a female donor in good health and CMV-seropositive. This sequence joins TRBV7-9 and TRBJ1-2; possibly TRBD1 for D (5 bases). The sample taken for sequencing was PBMCs. The DNA of the CDR3 is TGTGCCAGCAGTAAGGGGATCACTAACTATGGCTACACCTTC. Residues: CASSKGITNYGYTF.